Here is one TCR beta chain with its context. Its binding antigen is unknown. Nothing much larger sits one base from this clone, and base qualities are not available. Unmatched junction bases come to 7, with V trimmed by 2 bases and J by 4 bases. CDR3 length: 15 amino acids, cysteine to phenylalanine. Only the CDR3 DNA stays, 45 bases, in frame from base 1. The data stem from a study of cytomegalovirus exposure and HLA in healthy donors (dated by TCRdb to 2015 to 2018). Background on the whole study: An earlier analysis of several hundred of the donors reported 276 Gb of sequence data and 95 million to 130 million unique TCR beta sequences obtained from about 200 million T cells. An early release that covered roughly 600 HLA-typed donors contained about 290 gigabases of sequencing data and 75 million to 100 million unique TCR sequences. The genetic ancestry cluster associated with self-reported Caucasian donors included 80% to 90% of the 398 genotyped donors. The study aimed to test whether cataloging public T cell receptors could reveal signatures of past pathogen exposure. The study used immunosequencing to profile the T cell repertoires of several hundred subjects and linked those repertoires to cytomegalovirus serostatus. Besides the first cohort of around 700 subjects, a separate validation cohort made up of 120 different subjects was used. The study combined high-throughput TCR immunosequencing, statistical association of individual TCRs with disease status, and machine learning to predict cytomegalovirus infection status. In a later analysis, previously published TCR beta repertoires from some 640 donors were re-analyzed and high-resolution HLA genotyping was added so that TCR occurrence patterns could be studied. Rather than drawing on any new phenotypic data, the later analysis identified candidate immune exposures from TCR beta sequences and the way those sequences occurred across donors. An earlier analysis of 587 of the donors applied high-throughput TCR beta sequencing to assess whether each TCR beta V gene segment acted as functional or pseudogenic. Alongside the repertoire data, information on donor age, sex, ethnicity and CMV serostatus was compiled. A later genetic analysis took genome-wide SNP genotypes for about 55% of the roughly 700 donors and used that subset as a discovery cohort. All discovery cohort repertoires had been generated using a single sequencing platform. Both class I and class II loci were covered by HLA typing, at four-digit resolution. Typing coverage varied by locus: roughly 629-640 donors for A, B, C, DRB1 and DQB1; more than 500 for DQA1; more than 600 for DPA1; roughly 470 for DPB1. Roughly 5 DR-DQ haplotypes were handled as single units for association and clustering, since linkage in the cohort was strong. On average, roughly 200,000 unique TCR beta nucleotide sequences were sequenced per donor among 300 to 500 genotyped donors of the cohort, with about 19% of those sequences being non-productive. Paper-wide results and their limitations: A later analysis found that HLA-associated TCR beta chains were more clonally expanded and had lower generation probabilities than equally common non-associated chains. The only immune exposure information available for the cohort was CMV serostatus. Correlated functional status among segregating V segments might reflect linkage disequilibrium, but an unknown experimental factor could not be ruled out. Sequencing depth was assumed to be roughly uniform across donors in the presence/absence analyses, though that assumption may not hold. An earlier analysis of some 590 of the donors showed that most TCR beta V segments appeared in productive rearrangements either about 87% or about 30% of the time, which broadly matched IMGT annotations. In a later analysis, most CMV-associated TCR beta chains were found to appear HLA-restricted, with HLA associations seemingly driven largely by CMV exposure. In a later genetic analysis, a missense DCLRE1C variant was associated with V-gene and J-gene trimming of TCR beta chains, and the association was replicated in an independent cohort. The earlier analysis of 587 of the donors excluded over 15 rarely observed V segments, including chromosome 9 orphons, because counts were too low. In a later analysis, the rate of TCR association differed among HLA loci, with DRB1 alleles having the most associated TCRs and HLA-C alleles having the fewest. Most TCR sequences were observed very rarely across donors, whereas some public TCRs were present in many individuals. In a later analysis, about 16,000 TCR beta sequences were associated with specific HLA alleles at a false discovery rate of 0.05. The cohort was sequenced for TCR beta chains only, and without alpha or paired-chain data the features that could be detected were limited. Because some donors lacked HLA typing at each locus, the association tests relied only on the typed subset. The study gave a list of 150 to 200 TCR beta chains associated with cytomegalovirus. In both the original and validation cohorts, the classifier was reported to diagnose cytomegalovirus status with high specificity and sensitivity. Assigning TCR associations to individual alleles was difficult when HLA alleles, especially DR and DQ, strongly co-occurred. A cluster of highly shared sequence variants was judged likely to be a technical artifact of the sequencing pipeline. Compared with the roughly 720-donor mean, donors in an Asian-associated ancestry cluster had fewer N-insertions in productive TCRs, according to a later genetic analysis. In vitro tests confirmed that three of the cytomegalovirus-associated TCR beta chains recognize cytomegalovirus antigens. A further reported finding was that TCR beta sequences accurately predicted the HLA-A and HLA-B alleles for most subjects in the first cohort. In a later analysis, several top co-occurrence clusters were reported to appear linked to parvovirus B19, influenza, CMV and Epstein-Barr virus. It was suggested by the authors that the approach could potentially be generalized to other disease states and immunological phenotypes. Because the 87-base-pair reads could not distinguish some IMGT-functional V segments, including TRBV6-2 and TRBV6-3, those segments were excluded.

The library was made by the immunoSEQ multiplex PCR assay. The multiplex PCR relied on a mix of 60 forward primers for TCR Vbeta segments and 13 reverse primers for TCR Jbeta segments. A multiplex PCR assay on genomic DNA amplified the CDR3 region of rearranged TCR beta genes. The amplified TCR beta libraries were sequenced on the Illumina HiSeq System as 87-base-pair reads. Under the source paper's analysis protocol: In a later analysis, tens of millions of unique TCR beta chains were counted across the roughly 610 repertoires, and around 10 million of these chains were shared by at least two donors. To remove PCR and sequencing errors, raw reads were error-corrected and collapsed into unique sequences using a nearest-neighbor algorithm that merged closely related sequences. To assign V, D and J gene segments, CDR3 sequences were aligned to IMGT reference sequences. For a sequence to be retained, a match of at least six nucleotides was required to both a V gene segment and a J gene segment. A rearrangement counted as productive if the CDR3 had no stop codons and remained in frame with V and J, and every other rearrangement counted as non-productive. Following IMGT convention, CDR3 was defined as the stretch from the second conserved V-encoded cysteine up to the conserved J-encoded phenylalanine. In an earlier analysis of more than 550 of the donors, sequences lacking an unambiguous match to a single V gene segment were excluded. In an earlier analysis of several hundred of the donors, V segments were called functional above 56.7% productive rearrangements and were called segregating when the between-donor standard deviation exceeded 5%. A statistical classification framework was built to diagnose cytomegalovirus status from the catalog of TCR beta chain sequences. A later analysis assigned V and J genes by comparing TCR nucleotide sequences with IMGT/GENE-DB human TR gene sequences. The TCRdist pipeline was used in a later analysis to assign CDR3 sequences and most-parsimonious VDJ recombination scenarios. A later analysis defined each TCR beta chain by its CDR3 amino acid sequence plus V-gene family, and excluded reads lacking a unique V-gene family. To address suspected cross-contamination and a sequencing artifact, a later analysis removed over 500 highly shared, low-generation-probability nucleotide sequences. In a later analysis, a clonal expansion index was calculated for each public chain from normalized within-repertoire ranks of inferred template counts. In a later analysis, generation probabilities were computed with a VDJ recombination model fitted to out-of-frame rearrangements, and the resulting probabilities were checked against IGoR. Hypergeometric tests were used in a later analysis to score TCR-TCR, TCR-HLA and TCR-CMV co-occurrence, with a repertoire-size bias correction applied to the TCR pairs. To estimate false discovery rates, a later analysis permuted the HLA or CMV assignments 20 times. A later analysis grouped co-occurring TCRs with DBSCAN, adding TCRdist sequence similarity when clustering within HLA-allele-positive subsets. Co-occurrence clustering excluded repertoires with fewer than 30,000 or more than 120,000 public chains, plus five with anomalous nucleotide sharing. In TCRdb, the immuneACCESS table is reduced to in-frame sequences with V and J assigned. These tables do not hold every clone; where another copy was compared, an unresolved V gene accounts for under half, and the others remain unexplained. V, J and clone size derive from that table, while D and trimming were established from the DNA sequence. This sample has approximately 220,000 clones in its table, and just over 75% of those were observed once. The ten biggest clones cover 0.63% of the sample.

In total, roughly 710 healthy bone marrow donors made up the cohort. Cohort members were all nominally healthy when sampled, although unrecorded immune exposures were likely present. The donor tested CMV seronegative and was one of the 352 seronegative cohort members. Each donor provided a peripheral blood sample, and peripheral blood mononuclear cells were used for TCR beta sequencing. Genomic DNA extraction from the blood cell samples was performed with the Qiagen DNeasy Blood Extraction Kit. The chain is assembled from TRBV23-1 and TRBJ1-2, with 7 bases matching TRBD1. TRBV23-1 is classed as an ORF, of uncertain function. This TCR was sampled from a young man in good health and CMV-seronegative. Sequencing was performed on PBMCs. CDR3 sequence: CASSQPQGEIYGYTF. The nucleotide sequence is TGCGCCAGCAGTCAACCTCAGGGGGAGATCTATGGCTACACCTTC.